This TCR beta chain is from a study of T cells in Graves' hyperthyroidism and ophthalmopathy (dated by TCRdb to about 2019). Broadly, across the study: Peripheral blood samples were taken at initial diagnosis, before any treatment was given. To identify TCR V-J signatures that set the groups apart, the researchers used a discovery cohort of 100 patients, made up of fewer than 50 with Graves' ophthalmopathy and about 55 with stable Graves' hyperthyroidism. An independent validation cohort of 18 to 20 hyperthyroidism patients and approximately 17 patients who later progressed to ophthalmopathy tested prospective prediction of ophthalmopathy. The 95 to 100 discovery patients were randomly split 7:3 into training and test sets. The study also compared thyroid tissue and blood T-cell repertoires from about 6 Graves' hyperthyroidism patients. Once sampling was done, hyperthyroidism patients were given methimazole at a starting dose of 30 mg daily, whereas ophthalmopathy patients were given high-dose intravenous methylprednisolone. The paper describes TCR Vbeta CDR3 sequencing of about 140 peripheral blood samples, made up of 43 ophthalmopathy patients, around 78 hyperthyroidism patients and 17 progressor patients.

TCR beta CDR3 regions were amplified from RNA transcripts. For the first round of RT-PCR on the TCR CDR3, the HTBI primer set was used together with the Qiagen OneStep RT-PCR kit. Libraries were constructed in a second round of multiplex PCR, after which size selection and purification were performed. Libraries were sequenced paired-end with 100 bp reads on an Illumina HiSeq2000. The authors' pipeline ran thus. Raw data were processed with SOAPnuke, discarding reads with adapters, uncalled bases, mean Phred below 15, or no exact constant-primer or identifier match. COPE v1.2.5 was used to merge high-quality paired reads, and clonotypes were defined as unique nucleotide sequences. MiTCR v1.1 was used to align the clonotypes against IMGT TRBV, TRBD and TRBJ reference segments. Only V-J combinations with frequency above 0.0001, covering about 99% of repertoires, were analysed. The TCS score was defined as F50 (clonal expansion) divided by E x V (chaos), with BLOSUM62-based TCRdist calculated between CDR3 peptides within each V-J. Welch's t-statistics and random forest reduced roughly 500 V-J features to 13, which were used in a naive Bayes classifier (R e1071). Using fastp at Q25 and MiXCR, TCRdb reprocessed the public reads and kept productive beta chains. Under each unique CDR3 protein, matching rows form one entry showing the most common genes and DNA. TCRdb, not the authors, supplied the V and J calls. Here the sample has approximately 620,000 distinct CDR3 sequences; around 15% occur a single time. Jointly, the top ten make up less than 3.5% of the sample.

V has 4 bases trimmed and J has 0 bases trimmed; junction bases matching no gene number 11. CDR1 and CDR2, looked up from the germline V gene, are SGHRS and YFSETQ. From the cysteine through the phenylalanine, the CDR3 covers 17 amino acids. Only the CDR3 region is kept as DNA, spanning 51 bases read in frame from base 1. To note about this clonotype: Its binding antigen is unknown. Per-base qualities were not stored, and no clone one base away is much larger.

Beyond this particular receptor, the publication reports: In validation, the model predicted progression to ophthalmopathy a median of roughly six months before onset, with about 67% sensitivity and around 76% specificity. Most expanded thyroid clonotypes (frequency above 0.001) were also found in blood, which suggests that blood repertoires may mirror thyroid immune responses. No statistical method was used to fix the sample size in advance, and group allocation was not hidden from the investigators. A 13 V-J signature model separated ophthalmopathy from stable hyperthyroidism, with about 88% sensitivity and 81% to 83% specificity in cross-validation and 80%/75% in testing.

Moderately to severely active disease, a Clinical Activity Score of at least 3, a NOSPECS grade of at least 4, and a duration under 3 months were present in ophthalmopathy patients. Any patient with an uncontrolled infection, another autoimmune disease, pregnancy or lactation was excluded. Clinical symptoms, serum thyroxine and TRAb, thyroid ultrasound, and orbital computed tomography formed the basis for the diagnoses. PBMCs were isolated from roughly 10 ml of fresh peripheral blood by Ficoll-Paque density gradient centrifugation. Total RNA was extracted using Trizol reagent, and RNA quality was assessed on an Agilent 2100 Bioanalyzer.

The sequence is built from TRBV5-1 and TRBJ2-7, with TRBD1 matching 9 junction bases. This sequence was found in a middle-aged woman with Graves' ophthalmopathy. The specimen was blood. The nucleotide sequence reads TGCGCCAGCAGCGTTTTGGGACAGGGACACTCCTCCTACGAGCAGTACTTC. Its amino acids are CASSVLGQGHSSYEQYF.